The 22 T cell receptor beta chains reported below all come from one sample, sequenced in a study of T cells after yellow fever vaccination. TCRdb recomputed calls from the 5' RACE reads with MiXCR, one row per CDR3 protein. Among 450,000 to 550,000 distinct CDR3 sequences listed, 20% to 25% were seen once. This material consisted of PBMCs, taken 21 days after the first yellow fever vaccination. These receptors came from a man between 18 and 35 years old who received the YFV17D yellow fever vaccine.

This clonotype has just a few counts. The chain employs TRBV11-2 and TRBJ2-7; 7 nucleotides line up with TRBD1. Germline-derived CDR1 and CDR2 are SGHAT and FQNNGV. V shed 5 bases, J shed 3 bases, and the junction held 7 bases outside the gene matches. This CDR3 spans 14 amino acids. Here the CDR3 reads CASSAYRGVYEQYF. The CDR3 DNA follows: TGTGCCAGCAGCGCATACAGGGGCGTCTACGAGCAGTACTTC.

Regarding this clonotype: This sequence may be a read error, since a much larger clone differs from it by one base. The CDR3 sequence: CASRGGGSSYNQQFF. The CDR3, as DNA: TGTGCCAGCAGAGGCGGGGGGAGCTCCTACAATCAGCAGTTCTTC. The chain employs TRBV11-2 and TRBJ2-1; 8 bases are shared with TRBD2. The CDR3 is 15 residues long. Germline CDR1 SGHAT, CDR2 FQNNGV.

This clonotype has more than one count but fewer than ten. The chain couples TRBV12-3 or TRBV12-4 to TRBJ1-1, with no clear D. The CDR3 covers 12 residues. Trimming stripped 6 bases from V and 11 bases from J, with 16 bases between. CDR3 bases: TGTGCCAGCAGCCAGGCGGTTAGGACGGCTTTCTTT. This codes for CASSQAVRTAFF.

The chain couples TRBV5-1 to TRBJ2-3; D not certain. CDR1 is SGHRS, CDR2 YFSETQ, per germline. This CDR3 has 17 residues. The V end lost 3 bases, the J end lost 0 bases, and 17 bases lay between the germline ends. CDR3 nucleotides: TGCGCCAGCAGCTCGGGTATCAGTTCCCAGAGCACAGATACGCAGTATTTT. This sequence encodes CASSSGISSQSTDTQYF.

In this sample, this clonotype turned up a few times. The chain is built from TRBV9 and TRBJ2-3; D is undetermined. Germline V gives CDR1 SGDLS, CDR2 YYNGEE. V was pared by 0 bases and J by 4 bases, with 3 bases between. The CDR3 spans 12 residues. CDR3 region: CASSVDADTQYF. The CDR3 nucleotides read TGTGCCAGCAGCGTAGATGCAGATACGCAGTATTTT.

The V gene is TRBV10-3, the J gene TRBJ2-6; D not resolved. CDR3 length: 14 residues. Trimming left V 4 bases short and J 0 bases short, with 4 bases between. CDR1 and CDR2 from the germline V gene are ENHRY and SYGVKD. The CDR3: CAISGFSGANVLTF. The CDR3 region has the DNA TGTGCCATCAGTGGGTTCTCTGGGGCCAACGTCCTGACTTTC.

The chain links TRBV9 to TRBJ2-5; 8 bases agree with TRBD2. The CDR3 is made up of 16 amino acids. Germline loops: CDR1 SGDLS, CDR2 YYNGEE. The V gene end was trimmed by 3 bases and the J gene end by 2 bases; junction bases not matched to a gene: 9. CDR3: CASSARGGTVQETQYF. CDR3 bases: TGTGCCAGCAGCGCCCGGGGGGGCACAGTTCAAGAGACCCAGTACTTC.

The rearrangement links TRBV5-4 to TRBJ2-2; 11 positions match TRBD1. Per the germline V gene, CDR1 is SGHNT and CDR2 is YYREEE (reference sequence). The CDR3 length is 18 residues. The junction had 12 bases not matched to a gene; V was cut back by 3 bases and J by 5 bases. CDR3 loop: CASSSMISDRGRTGELFF. CDR3 nucleotide sequence: TGTGCCAGCAGCTCAATGATTTCGGACAGGGGGCGAACCGGGGAGCTGTTTTTT.

The chain is built from TRBV7-3 and TRBJ2-3; D uncertain. V gave up 2 bases and J gave up 2 bases, with 14 bases separating them. This CDR3 comprises 16 residues. Germline V gene lookup returns CDR1 SGHTA and CDR2 FQGTGA. The CDR3, as DNA: TGTGCCAGCAGCTTATCATCAGGCTTTATCACAGATACGCAGTATTTT. Its protein is CASSLSSGFITDTQYF.

This clonotype was counted ten times or more. V usage is TRBV15 and J usage is TRBJ2-7; 9 positions agree with TRBD2. Germline CDR1 is LNHNV and CDR2 is YYDKDF (reference sequence). V trimming: 1 base; J trimming: 2 bases; junction bases outside the gene matches: 3. The CDR3 is made up of 15 amino acids. The chain's CDR3 is CATSRGSGGTYEQYF. The CDR3 nucleotides are TGTGCCACCAGCAGAGGTAGCGGGGGAACCTACGAGCAGTACTTC.

This clonotype has just a few counts. The CDR3: CASSEPLRGSNYGYTF. CDR3 in DNA: TGCGCCAGCAGCGAGCCCCTAAGGGGGTCGAACTATGGCTACACCTTC. The genes are TRBV5-1 and TRBJ1-2; tentatively, D is TRBD1 (6 bases). The CDR3 is made up of 16 amino acids. Germline assignment: CDR1 SGHRS and CDR2 YFSETQ. V was shortened by 4 bases and J by 2 bases, with 18 bases between the two germline ends.

This chain connects TRBV7-7 to TRBJ2-5; 7 bases are a match to TRBD2. The CDR3 is 15 residues long. Germline CDR1 and CDR2: SSHAT and FNYEAQ (reference sequence). The V segment lost 0 bases and the J segment 3 bases; nucleotides outside the gene matches: 4. CDR3 in amino acids: CASSLAPAGEETQYF. CDR3 DNA sequence: TGTGCCAGCAGCTTAGCTCCCGCGGGGGAAGAGACCCAGTACTTC.

This clonotype has just a few counts. J is TRBJ1-4 and V is TRBV11-2; perhaps TRBD1 as D (5 bases). CDR1 and CDR2 from the germline V gene are SGHAT and FQNNGV. This CDR3 has 16 residues. Deletions cut 2 bases from V and 7 bases from J, with 17 bases between. The CDR3 DNA sequence: TGTGCCAGCAGCTTACGGCGCGGGGCGCTGAGTGAAAAACTGTTTTTT. It encodes CASSLRRGALSEKLFF.

In its sample, this clonotype was seen a few times. This chain joins TRBV5-1 and TRBJ2-3, with TRBD2 matching over 10 bases. Germline CDR1 reads SGHRS; CDR2 reads YFSETQ. Germline trimming cut 4 bases from V and 2 bases from J; bases unmatched to any gene: 10. The CDR3 runs 17 residues. The DNA for the CDR3 is TGCGCCAGCAGCATGCCGGTGAGCGGGGGGGCCACAGATACGCAGTATTTT. Encoded protein: CASSMPVSGGATDTQYF.

The chain links TRBV20-1 to TRBJ2-7; D might be TRBD2 (6 bases). In germline, CDR1 is DFQATT, CDR2 SNEGSKA (reference sequence). This CDR3 contains 17 residues. V was shortened by 0 bases and J by 3 bases, with 21 bases between the two germline ends. The CDR3 bases are TGCAGTGCTAGAGATCACGGACTACCTATACAAAACTACGAGCAGTACTTC. This gives the protein CSARDHGLPIQNYEQYF.

The chain links TRBV4-1 to TRBJ2-5; D may be TRBD2 (6 bases). CDR1 is MGHRA, CDR2 YSYEKL, per germline. Trimming took off 2 bases at V and 4 bases at J, with 11 bases between the two ends. The CDR3 loop spans 14 amino acids. The CDR3 region has the DNA TGCGCCAGCAGCCAATCGGAGGGAGGAGAGACCCAGTACTTC. It encodes CASSQSEGGETQYF.

J is TRBJ1-2 and V is TRBV20-1, with D tentatively TRBD1 (6 bases). V lost 6 bases and J lost 4, with 18 bases in between. The CDR3 loop spans 14 amino acids. Germline CDR1 reads DFQATT; CDR2 reads SNEGSKA (reference sequence). CDR3 in DNA: TGCAGTGCACACTCAGGGGTTGGGTCCTATGGCTACACCTTC. This sequence encodes CSAHSGVGSYGYTF.

This clonotype was seen ten or more times. The gene calls are TRBV7-2 and TRBJ2-1; D gene uncertain. The length of the CDR3 is 15 residues. The ends were cut back, 3 bases at V and 0 bases at J, with 9 bases in the middle. Germline V lookup: CDR1 SGHTA, CDR2 FQGNSA. The CDR3 nucleotides read TGTGCCAGCAGCTTTATCGAGAGCTCCTACAATGAGCAGTTCTTC. It codes for CASSFIESSYNEQFF.

In this sample, this clonotype turned up a few times. This chain connects TRBV5-6 to TRBJ1-5; unclear D gene. The germline gives CDR1 SGHDT, CDR2 YYEEEE. The CDR3 sequence is 15 residues long. V was clipped by 0 bases and J by 1 base, with 8 bases between them. The chain's CDR3 is CASSLGAWSNQPQHF. DNA of the CDR3: TGTGCCAGCAGCTTGGGGGCTTGGAGCAATCAGCCCCAGCATTTT.

V and J are TRBV4-2 and TRBJ2-3; 9 bases match TRBD2. The length of the CDR3 is 16 residues. Germline V gene lookup returns CDR1 LGHNA and CDR2 YNFKEQ. The V gene end was trimmed by 3 bases and the J gene end by 2 bases; junction bases not matched to a gene: 6. CDR3 sequence: CASSQRAGGVTDTQYF. Written as DNA, the CDR3 is TGTGCCAGCAGCCAGCGAGCGGGGGGAGTCACAGATACGCAGTATTTT.

This clonotype was seen a handful of times. The CDR3 spells CAISDGTVGDGDIQYF. The DNA of the CDR3 is TGTGCCATCAGTGATGGGACAGTTGGGGATGGGGACATTCAGTACTTC. The V and J genes are TRBV10-3 and TRBJ2-4; 7 bases line up with TRBD1. Per the germline V gene, CDR1 is ENHRY and CDR2 is SYGVKD. This CDR3 is built from 16 residues. V shed 3 bases, J shed 8 bases, and the junction held 13 bases outside the gene matches.

The chain recombines TRBV4-3 with TRBJ2-1; 14 nucleotides match TRBD2. The V gene end was trimmed by 0 bases and the J gene end by 8 bases; junction bases not matched to a gene: 15. Germline V lookup: CDR1 LGHNA, CDR2 YSLEER. The CDR3 length is 20 residues. The CDR3 reads CASSQDYSPGLAGGRDEQFF. The CDR3 DNA reads TGCGCCAGCAGCCAAGACTACTCGCCCGGACTAGCGGGGGGCCGGGATGAGCAGTTCTTC.